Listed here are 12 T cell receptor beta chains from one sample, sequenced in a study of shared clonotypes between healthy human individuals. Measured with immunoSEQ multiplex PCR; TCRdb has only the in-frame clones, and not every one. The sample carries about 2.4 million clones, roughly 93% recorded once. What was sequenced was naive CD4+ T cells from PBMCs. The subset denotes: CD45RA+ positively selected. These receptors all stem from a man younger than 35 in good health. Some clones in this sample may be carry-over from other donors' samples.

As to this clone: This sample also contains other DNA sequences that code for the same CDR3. The CDR3 loop reads CASSSIAGAYNEQFF. The CDR3 DNA sequence: TGCGCCAGCAGCTCTATAGCGGGAGCCTACAATGAGCAGTTCTTC. The V gene is TRBV5-1, the J gene TRBJ2-1; 9 nucleotides match TRBD2. The ends lost 3 bases at V and 2 bases at J; junction bases unmatched: 3. CDR1 and CDR2 (germline): SGHRS, YFSETQ. The CDR3 is made up of 15 amino acids.

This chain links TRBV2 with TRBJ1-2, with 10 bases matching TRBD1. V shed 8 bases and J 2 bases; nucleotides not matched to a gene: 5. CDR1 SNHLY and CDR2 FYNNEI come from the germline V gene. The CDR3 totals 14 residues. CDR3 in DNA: TGTGCCAGCGGCCGGGACAGGGGCAACTATGGCTACACCTTC. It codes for CASGRDRGNYGYTF.

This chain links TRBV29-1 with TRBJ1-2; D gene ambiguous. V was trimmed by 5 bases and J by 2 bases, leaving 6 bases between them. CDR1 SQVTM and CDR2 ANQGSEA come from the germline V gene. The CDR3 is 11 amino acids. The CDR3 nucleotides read TGCAGCGTTCTTGAGAACTATGGCTACACCTTC. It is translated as CSVLENYGYTF.

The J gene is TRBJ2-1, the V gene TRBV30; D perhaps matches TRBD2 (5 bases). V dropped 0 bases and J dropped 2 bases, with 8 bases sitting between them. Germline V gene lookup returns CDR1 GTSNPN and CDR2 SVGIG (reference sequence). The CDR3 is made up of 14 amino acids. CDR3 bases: TGTGCCTGGAGTGTTAGAGCGGCCTACAATGAGCAGTTCTTC. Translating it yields CAWSVRAAYNEQFF. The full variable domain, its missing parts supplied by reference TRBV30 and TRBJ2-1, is SQTIHQWPATLVQPVGSPLSLECTVEGTSNPNLYWYRQAAGRGLQLLFYSVGIGQISSEVPQNLSASRPQDRQFILSSKKLLLSDSGFYLCAWSVRAAYNEQFFGPGTRLTVL.

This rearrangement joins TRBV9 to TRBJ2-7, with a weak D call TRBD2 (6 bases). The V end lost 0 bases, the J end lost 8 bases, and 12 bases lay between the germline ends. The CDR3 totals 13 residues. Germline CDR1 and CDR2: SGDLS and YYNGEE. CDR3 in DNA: TGTGCCAGCAGCGTAGCTCCGGAGGGGCAGCAGTACTTC. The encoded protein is CASSVAPEGQQYF.

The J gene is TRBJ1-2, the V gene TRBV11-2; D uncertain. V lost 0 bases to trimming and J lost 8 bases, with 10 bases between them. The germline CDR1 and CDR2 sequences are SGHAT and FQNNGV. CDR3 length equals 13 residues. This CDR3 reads CASSLDGGSGYTF. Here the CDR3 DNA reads TGTGCCAGCAGCTTAGACGGCGGAAGCGGCTACACCTTC.

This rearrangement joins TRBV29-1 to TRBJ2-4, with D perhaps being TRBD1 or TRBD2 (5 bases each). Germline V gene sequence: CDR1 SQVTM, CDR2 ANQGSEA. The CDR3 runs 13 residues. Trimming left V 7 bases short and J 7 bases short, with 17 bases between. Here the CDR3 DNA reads TGCAGCGCCTACGGGGCAAATTACAACATTCAGTACTTC. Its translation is CSAYGANYNIQYF.

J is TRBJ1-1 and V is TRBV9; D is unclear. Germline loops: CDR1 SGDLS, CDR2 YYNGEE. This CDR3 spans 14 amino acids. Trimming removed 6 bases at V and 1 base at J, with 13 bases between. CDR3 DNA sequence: TGTGCCAGCAATAGTGGACTTCAGAACACTGAAGCTTTCTTT. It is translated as CASNSGLQNTEAFF. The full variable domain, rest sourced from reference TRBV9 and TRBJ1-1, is DSGVTQTPKHLITATGQRVTLRCSPRSGDLSVYWYQQSLDQGLQFLIQYYNGEERAKGNILERFSAQQFPDLHSELNLSSLELGDSALYFCASNSGLQNTEAFFGQGTRLTVV.

CDR3 loop: CASSSGREGGYTF. CDR3 nucleotides: TGTGCCAGCAGCTCCGGCAGGGAAGGTGGCTACACCTTC. This sequence joins TRBV5-6 and TRBJ1-2; TRBD1 is a possible D gene (5 bases). Germline values: CDR1 SGHDT, CDR2 YYEEEE. V lost 3 bases and J lost 7, with 13 bases in between. The CDR3 covers 13 residues.

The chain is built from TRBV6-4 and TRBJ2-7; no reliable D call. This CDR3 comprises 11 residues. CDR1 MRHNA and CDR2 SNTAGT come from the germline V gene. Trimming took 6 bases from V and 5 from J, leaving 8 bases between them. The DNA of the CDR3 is TGTGCCAGCAGAGGGTTCCACGAGCAGTACTTC. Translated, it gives CASRGFHEQYF.

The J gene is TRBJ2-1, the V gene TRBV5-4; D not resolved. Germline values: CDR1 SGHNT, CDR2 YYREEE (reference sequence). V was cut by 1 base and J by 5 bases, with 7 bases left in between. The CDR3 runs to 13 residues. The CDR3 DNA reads TGTGCCAGCAGCTTGCCACCCCACAATGAGCAGTTCTTC. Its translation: CASSLPPHNEQFF.

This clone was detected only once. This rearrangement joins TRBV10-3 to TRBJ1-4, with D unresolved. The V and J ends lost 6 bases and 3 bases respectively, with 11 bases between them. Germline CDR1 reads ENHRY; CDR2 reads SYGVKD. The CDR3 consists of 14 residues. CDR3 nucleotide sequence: TGTGCCATCAGGTCTGGAGCGGCTAATGAAAAACTGTTTTTT. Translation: CAIRSGAANEKLFF.